The source of this TCR beta chain is a study of OX40 agonist ivuxolimab in advanced cancers. Germline lookup yields CDR1 MGHRA and CDR2 YSYEKL. The germline V and J ends were trimmed by 2 bases and 3 bases, with 20 bases remaining between them. This CDR3 has 17 residues. Data came from immunoSEQ multiplex PCR; TCRdb stores just in-frame clones and leaves some out. The sample has some 34,000 clones; around 89% are singletons. The input for sequencing was CD4+ or CD8+ T cells sorted from blood, taken in a trial of the OX40 agonist ivuxolimab. This clonotype was sampled from an adult with an advanced solid tumor such as melanoma, head and neck, liver or kidney cancer. The chain combines TRBV4-1 with TRBJ2-7; D remains unclear. The DNA for the CDR3 is TGCGCCAGCAGCCAATCTCCGGACCCCCCGGCGGTCTACGAGCAGTACTTC. Its protein product is CASSQSPDPPAVYEQYF.